This T cell receptor (beta chain) was observed in a study of T cell responses to AZD1222 COVID-19 vaccine. Study-level points and caveats: Close to half of all spike-specific TCRs reportedly target regions of the variants that are unmutated.

The CDR3 loop spans 14 amino acids. Germline CDR1 reads KGHSH; CDR2 reads LQKENI. Trimming took 3 bases from V and 1 from J, leaving 9 bases between them. The method was immunoSEQ multiplex PCR; TCRdb's version includes in-frame clones alone and lacks a portion of them. The sample lists about 100,000 clones; approximately 89% were seen once. As to this clone: Its specificity is unknown.

The clonotype originates from an adult in good health. The sequences come from peripheral blood, collected on day 0 of AZD1222 vaccination. The genes are TRBV18 and TRBJ1-1, with D uncertain. In DNA form, the CDR3 reads TGTGCCAGCTCACCGGAGGAATCGAACACTGAAGCTTTCTTT. Translation gives CASSPEESNTEAFF. Together with reference TRBV18 and TRBJ1-1, the CDR3 gives the full variable domain: NAGVMQNPRHLVRRRGQEARLRCSPMKGHSHVYWYRQLPEEGLKFMVYLQKENIIDESGMPKERFSAEFPKEGPSILRIQQVVRGDSAAYFCASSPEESNTEAFFGQGTRLTVV.